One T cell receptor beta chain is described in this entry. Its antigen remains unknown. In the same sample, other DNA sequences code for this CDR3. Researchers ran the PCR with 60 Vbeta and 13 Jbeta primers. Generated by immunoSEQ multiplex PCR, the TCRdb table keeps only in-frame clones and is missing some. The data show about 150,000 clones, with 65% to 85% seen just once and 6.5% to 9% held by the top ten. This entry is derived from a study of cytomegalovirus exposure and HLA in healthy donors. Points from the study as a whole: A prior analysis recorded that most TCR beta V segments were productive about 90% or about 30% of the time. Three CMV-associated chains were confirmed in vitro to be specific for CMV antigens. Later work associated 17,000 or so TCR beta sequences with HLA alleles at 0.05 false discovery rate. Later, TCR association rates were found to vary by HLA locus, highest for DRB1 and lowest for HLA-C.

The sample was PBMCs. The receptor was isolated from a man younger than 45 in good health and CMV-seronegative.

The CDR3 DNA follows: TGTGCCTGGAGTCTAGGACTAGCGGGAGGGAATGAGCAGTTCTTC. It yields the protein CAWSLGLAGGNEQFF. The chain employs TRBV30 and TRBJ2-1, with TRBD2 matching 15 bases. Germline values: CDR1 GTSNPN, CDR2 SVGIG (reference sequence). This CDR3 contains 15 residues. The ends lost 2 bases at V and 7 bases at J; junction bases unmatched: 3.